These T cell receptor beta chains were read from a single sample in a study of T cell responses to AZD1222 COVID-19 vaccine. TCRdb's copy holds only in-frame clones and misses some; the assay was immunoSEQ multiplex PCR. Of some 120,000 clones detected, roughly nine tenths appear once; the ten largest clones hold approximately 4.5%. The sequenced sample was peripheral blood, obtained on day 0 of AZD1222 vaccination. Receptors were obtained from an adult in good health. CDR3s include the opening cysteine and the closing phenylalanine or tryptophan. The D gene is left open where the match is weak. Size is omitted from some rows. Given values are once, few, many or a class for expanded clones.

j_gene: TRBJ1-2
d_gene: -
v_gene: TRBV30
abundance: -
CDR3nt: TGTGCCTGGAGTGTAGAGGGTTTGAACACCTTC
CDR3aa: CAWSVEGLNTF

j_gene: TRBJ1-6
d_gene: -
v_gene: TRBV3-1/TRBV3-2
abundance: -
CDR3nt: TGTGCCAGCAGCCAAGTCACCTTAGGTTCACCCCTCCACTTT
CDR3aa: CASSQVTLGSPLHF

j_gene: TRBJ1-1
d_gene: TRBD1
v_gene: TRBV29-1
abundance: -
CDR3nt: TGCAGCGCCTGGGGACAGGCGAACACTGAAGCTTTCTTT
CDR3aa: CSAWGQANTEAFF

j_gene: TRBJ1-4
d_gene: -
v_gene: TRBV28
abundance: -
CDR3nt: TGTGCCAGCAGTTCCCTGACAGAGAAGAATGAAAAACTGTTTTTT
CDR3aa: CASSSLTEKNEKLFF

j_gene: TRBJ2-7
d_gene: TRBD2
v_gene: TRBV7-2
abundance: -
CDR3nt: TGTGCCAGCAGCTTTGGACTAGTTTCCTCCGAGCAGTACTTC
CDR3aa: CASSFGLVSSEQYF

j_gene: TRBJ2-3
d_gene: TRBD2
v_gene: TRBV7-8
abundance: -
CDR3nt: TGTGCCAGCAGCTTAGGCCGGGGGGTTGGAGATACGCAGTATTTT
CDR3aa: CASSLGRGVGDTQYF

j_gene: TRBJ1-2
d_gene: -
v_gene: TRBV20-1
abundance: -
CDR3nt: TGCAGTGCTAGTTTCCCTGGGACTCGATATGGCTACACCTTC
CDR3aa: CSASFPGTRYGYTF

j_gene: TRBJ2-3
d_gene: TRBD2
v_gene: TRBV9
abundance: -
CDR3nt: TGTGCCAGCAGCGTTAGCGGGGCGTACAGCACAGATACGCAGTATTTT
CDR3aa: CASSVSGAYSTDTQYF

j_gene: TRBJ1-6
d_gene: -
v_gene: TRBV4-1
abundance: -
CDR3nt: TGCGCCAGCAGCCAAGATCCGGGACGCAATTGGGGACCCCTCCACTTT
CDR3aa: CASSQDPGRNWGPLHF

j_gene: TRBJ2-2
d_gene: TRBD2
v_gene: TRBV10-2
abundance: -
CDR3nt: TGCGCCAGCAGTCCCGGGACTAGCGGGGGGATCACCGGGGAGCTGTTTTTT
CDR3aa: CASSPGTSGGITGELFF

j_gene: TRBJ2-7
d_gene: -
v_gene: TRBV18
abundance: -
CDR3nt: TGTGCCAGCTCACCACCTCGCGTTTACGAGCAGTACTTC
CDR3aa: CASSPPRVYEQYF

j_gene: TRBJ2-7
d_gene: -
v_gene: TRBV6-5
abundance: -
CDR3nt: TGTGCCAGCAGACCCGGAACAGCGTACGAGCAGTACTTC
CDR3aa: CASRPGTAYEQYF

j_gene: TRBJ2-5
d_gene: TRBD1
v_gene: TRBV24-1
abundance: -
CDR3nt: TGTGCCACCAGTGACACGAGGACAGGGGGCAAAGAGACCCAGTACTTC
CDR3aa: CATSDTRTGGKETQYF

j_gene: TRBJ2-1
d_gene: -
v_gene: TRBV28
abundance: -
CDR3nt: TGTGCCAGCAGTTCCTCGTACGATGAGCAGTTCTTC
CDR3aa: CASSSSYDEQFF

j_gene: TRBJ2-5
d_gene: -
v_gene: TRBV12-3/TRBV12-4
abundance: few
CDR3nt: TGTGCCAGCAGTTTGAGACAGGACGAGACCCAGTACTTC
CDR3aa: CASSLRQDETQYF

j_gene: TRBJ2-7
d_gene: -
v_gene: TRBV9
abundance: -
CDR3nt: TGTGCCAGCAGCCCCGGAGACTGGGCATCCTACGAGCAGTACTTC
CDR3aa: CASSPGDWASYEQYF

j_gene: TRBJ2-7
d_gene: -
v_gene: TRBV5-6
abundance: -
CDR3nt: TGTGCCAGCACCCTTGGACAGAATTCCTACGAGCAGTACTTC
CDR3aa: CASTLGQNSYEQYF

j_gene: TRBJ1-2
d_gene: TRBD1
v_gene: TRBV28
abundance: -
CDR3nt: TGTGCCAGCAGTTTTCGGACAGGGGATCTTAACTATGGCTACACCTTC
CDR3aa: CASSFRTGDLNYGYTF

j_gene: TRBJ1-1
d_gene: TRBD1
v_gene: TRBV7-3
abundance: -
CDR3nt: TGTGCCAGCAGCCCGGCGGGACAGCAAAGAACTGAAGCTTTCTTT
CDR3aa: CASSPAGQQRTEAFF

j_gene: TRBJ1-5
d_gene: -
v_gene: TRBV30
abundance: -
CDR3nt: TGTGCCTGGACCCAATCGGCCCGAAATCAGCCCCAGCATTTT
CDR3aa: CAWTQSARNQPQHF

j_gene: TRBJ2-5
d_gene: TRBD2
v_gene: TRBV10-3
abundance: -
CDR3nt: TGTGCCATCAGTGCCGGGACTAGCGGGGGGGAGACCCAGTACTTC
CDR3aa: CAISAGTSGGETQYF

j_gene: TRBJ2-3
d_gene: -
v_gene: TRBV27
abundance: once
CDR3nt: TGTGCCAGCAGTTTTAGGGCTAGCACAGATACGCAGTATTTT
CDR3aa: CASSFRASTDTQYF

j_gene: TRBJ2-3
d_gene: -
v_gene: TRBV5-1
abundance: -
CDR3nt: TGCGCCAGCAGCTTAACCCAGGATACGCAGTATTTT
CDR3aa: CASSLTQDTQYF

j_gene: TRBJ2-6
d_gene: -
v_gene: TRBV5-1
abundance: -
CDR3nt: TGCGCCAGCAGCTCCCCCCGGGCGGACGGTGCAAGCTCTGGGGCCAACGTCCTGACTTTC
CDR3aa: CASSSPRADGASSGANVLTF

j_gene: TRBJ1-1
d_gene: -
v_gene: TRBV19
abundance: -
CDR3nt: TGTGCCAGTAGCTTGGGATACGGATTGAACACTGAAGCTTTCTTT
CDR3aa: CASSLGYGLNTEAFF

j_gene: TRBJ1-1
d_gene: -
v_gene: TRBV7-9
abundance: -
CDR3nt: TGTGCCAGCAGCCCCCGGTTTGGGAGTAAGAACACTGAAGCTTTCTTT
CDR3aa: CASSPRFGSKNTEAFF

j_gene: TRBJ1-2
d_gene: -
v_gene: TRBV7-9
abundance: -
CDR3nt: TGTGCCAGCAGCTCCCAAGGGGGAGTTTATGGCTACACCTTC
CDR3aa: CASSSQGGVYGYTF

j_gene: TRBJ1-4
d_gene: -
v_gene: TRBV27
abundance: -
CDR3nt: TGTGCCAGCAGTTTATCAGGACTTAATGAAAAACTGTTTTTT
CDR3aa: CASSLSGLNEKLFF

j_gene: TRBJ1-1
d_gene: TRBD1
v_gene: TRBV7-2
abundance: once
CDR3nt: TGTGCCAGCAGCCTCCGGACAGGGACGAACACTGAAGCTTTCTTT
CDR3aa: CASSLRTGTNTEAFF

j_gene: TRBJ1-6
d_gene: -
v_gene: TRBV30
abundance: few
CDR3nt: TGTGCCTGGAGTGGGGAGTCGGATTCACCCCTCCACTTT
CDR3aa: CAWSGESDSPLHF

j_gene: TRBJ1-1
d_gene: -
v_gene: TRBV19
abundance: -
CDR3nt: TGTGCCAGTAGTGCATCCGACTTGAACACTGAAGCTTTCTTT
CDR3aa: CASSASDLNTEAFF

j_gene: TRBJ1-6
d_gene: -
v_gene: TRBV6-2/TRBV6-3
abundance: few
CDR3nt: TGTGCCAGCAGTTACGACGGGGAGTTGGGATCACCCCTCCACTTT
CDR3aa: CASSYDGELGSPLHF

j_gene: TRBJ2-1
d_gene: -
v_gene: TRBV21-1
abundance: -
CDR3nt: TGTGCCAGGGGACTAGCACACAATGAGCAGTTCTTC
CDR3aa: CARGLAHNEQFF

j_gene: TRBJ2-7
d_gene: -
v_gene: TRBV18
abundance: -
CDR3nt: TGTGCCAGCTCACCGGGGGGGCGCGAGCAGTACTTC
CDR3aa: CASSPGGREQYF

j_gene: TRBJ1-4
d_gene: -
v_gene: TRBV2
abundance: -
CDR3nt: TGTGCCAGCAGAGGAGGGATCAGCGTCGAAAAACTGTTTTTT
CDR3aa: CASRGGISVEKLFF

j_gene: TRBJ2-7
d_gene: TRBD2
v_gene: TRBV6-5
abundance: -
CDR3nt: TGTGCCAGCAGTTACTCGAGGGAGGGATACGAGCAGTACTTC
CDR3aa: CASSYSREGYEQYF

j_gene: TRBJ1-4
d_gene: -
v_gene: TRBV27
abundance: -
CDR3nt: TGTGCCAGCAGTTTATTAGGCGGGGAACTGTTTTTT
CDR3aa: CASSLLGGELFF

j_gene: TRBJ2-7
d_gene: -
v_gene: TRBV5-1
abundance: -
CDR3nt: TGCGCCAGCAGCTTGGAACCAGCCGGGACGTCTTACCACTACGAGCAGTACTTC
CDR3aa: CASSLEPAGTSYHYEQYF

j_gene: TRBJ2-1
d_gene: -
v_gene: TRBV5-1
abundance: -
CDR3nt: TGCGCCAGCAGCTTGGGAGTCGCCTACAATGAGCAGTTCTTC
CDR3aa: CASSLGVAYNEQFF

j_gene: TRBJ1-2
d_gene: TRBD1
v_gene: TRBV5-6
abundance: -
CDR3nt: TGTGCCAGCAGCCAAACCAGGGGGCAGTATGGCTACACCTTC
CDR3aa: CASSQTRGQYGYTF

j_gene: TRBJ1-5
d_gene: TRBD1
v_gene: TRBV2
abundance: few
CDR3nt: TGTGCCAGCAGCGACCCCAGGGGGGGCCAGCCCCAGCATTTT
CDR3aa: CASSDPRGGQPQHF